This TCR beta chain was captured by sequencing in a study of cytomegalovirus exposure and HLA in healthy donors. The PCR used 60 Vbeta and 13 Jbeta primers. Sequenced by immunoSEQ multiplex PCR; TCRdb stores in-frame clones only, minus some. Of more than 80,000 clones in the sample, less than 80% were seen once. Germline assignment: CDR1 SGDLS and CDR2 YYNGEE. After removal of 0 bases from V and 4 bases from J, the junction contained 4 bases not matched to a gene. CDR3 length equals 15 residues. Material for sequencing was PBMCs. The sequence derives from a woman aged 40 to 49 in good health and CMV-seropositive. The V and J genes are TRBV9 and TRBJ2-1; 7 bases map to TRBD2. As DNA, the CDR3 is TGTGCCAGCAGCGTAGTAGCGGGCGGTTACAATGAGCAGTTCTTC. It yields the protein CASSVVAGGYNEQFF.